This T cell receptor beta chain was obtained from a study of T cells after yellow fever vaccination. Study details: Where fractions had low cell numbers, libraries were prepared from them with the SMART-Seq v4 Ultra Low Input RNA kit.

The authors made TCR cDNA by 5'RACE template switching, adding a universal primer site and UMIs. From the 5' RACE reads, TCRdb called clonotypes with MiXCR, one entry per CDR3 protein. The sample consists of fewer than 100,000 distinct CDR3 sequences, about 8.8% of them appearing once. Germline CDR1 reads SGHTA; CDR2 reads FQGNSA. This CDR3 contains 14 residues. V dropped 7 bases and J dropped 6; count of bases not matched to a gene: 8. Study-level results: Abundant clonotypes from the bulk population could get into FACS-sorted repertoires as contaminants. Booster samples showed a return of most primary-vaccination clones (approximately 95% CD4, over 70% CD8).

This receptor was taken from a man aged 18 to 29 who received the YFV17D yellow fever vaccine. The sample here was CD8+ T cells not binding an NS4B(214-222) dextramer, sorted from PBMCs, taken roughly 15 days after the first yellow fever vaccination. The chain links TRBV7-2 to TRBJ2-1; TRBD2 agrees at 8 bases. The CDR3 DNA sequence: TGTGCCAGCATCATGACTAGCGCGTTCAATGAGCAGTTCTTC. This gives the protein CASIMTSAFNEQFF.